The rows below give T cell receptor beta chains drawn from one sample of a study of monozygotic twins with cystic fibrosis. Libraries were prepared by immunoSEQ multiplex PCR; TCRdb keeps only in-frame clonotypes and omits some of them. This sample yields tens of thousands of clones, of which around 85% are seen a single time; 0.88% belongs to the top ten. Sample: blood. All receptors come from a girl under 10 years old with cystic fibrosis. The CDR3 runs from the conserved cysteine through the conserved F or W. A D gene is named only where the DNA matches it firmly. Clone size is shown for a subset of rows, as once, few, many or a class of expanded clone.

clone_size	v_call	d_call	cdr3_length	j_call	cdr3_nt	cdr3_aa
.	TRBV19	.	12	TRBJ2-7	TGTGCCAGTAGTGGATTTACCTACGAGCAGTACTTC	CASSGFTYEQYF
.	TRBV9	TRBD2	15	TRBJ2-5	TGTGCCAGCAGCGTAGCGGGAGGGCCCGGGGCGACCCAGTACTTC	CASSVAGGPGATQYF
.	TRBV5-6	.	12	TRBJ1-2	TGTGCCAGCAGCTGGGGACGTGGGGGCTACACCTTC	CASSWGRGGYTF
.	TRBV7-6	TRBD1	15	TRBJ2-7	TGTGCCAGCAGCTTAGAGGGGGCGGGTATCTACGAGCAGTACTTC	CASSLEGAGIYEQYF
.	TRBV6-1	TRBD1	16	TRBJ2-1	TGTGCCAGCAGTGCCCGGGACAGATTCTCCTACAATGAGCAGTTCTTC	CASSARDRFSYNEQFF
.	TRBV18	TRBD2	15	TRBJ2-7	TGTGCCAGCTCACACCCGGGACTAGCGGGAGAAAAGCAGTACTTC	CASSHPGLAGEKQYF
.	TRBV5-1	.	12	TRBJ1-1	TGCGCCAGCAGCTTCCAGGAGGGAGAAGCTTTCTTT	CASSFQEGEAFF
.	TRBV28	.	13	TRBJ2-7	TGTGCCAGCAGTTTGGGTGTTCGCTACGAGCAGTACTTC	CASSLGVRYEQYF
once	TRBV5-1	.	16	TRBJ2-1	TGCGCCAGCAGCTTCAAGGCAGAAAGCTCCTACAATGAGCAGTTCTTC	CASSFKAESSYNEQFF
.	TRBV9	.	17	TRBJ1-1	TGTGCCAGCAGCTACCAAACCGCAACAGGGAAGAACACTGAAGCTTTCTTT	CASSYQTATGKNTEAFF
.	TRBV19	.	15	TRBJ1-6	TGTGCCAGTAGTATTTTTTCGGGTGATCAGCAGCCATCTTCCTTT	CASSIFSGDQQPSSF
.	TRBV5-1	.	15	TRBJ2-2	TGCGCCAGCAGCTTTGGGGTCGTGAACACCGGGGAGCTGTTTTTT	CASSFGVVNTGELFF
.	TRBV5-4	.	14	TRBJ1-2	TGTGCCAGCAGTCCTGAGGCGGACTTCTATGGCTACACCTTC	CASSPEADFYGYTF
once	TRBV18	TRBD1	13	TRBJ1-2	TGTGCCAGCGCAACAGGGGTCACCTATGGCTACACCTTC	CASATGVTYGYTF
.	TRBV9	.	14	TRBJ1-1	TGTGCCAGCAGCGGTCTGGGATCGGGGACTGAAGCTTTCTTT	CASSGLGSGTEAFF
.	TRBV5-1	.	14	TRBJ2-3	TGCGCCAGCAGCTTGACCCTACGACGAGATACGCAGTATTTT	CASSLTLRRDTQYF
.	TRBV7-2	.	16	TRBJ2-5	TGTGCCAGCAGCTTATTGGGATACCGGGAAGAAGAGACCCAGTACTTC	CASSLLGYREEETQYF
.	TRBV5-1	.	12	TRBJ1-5	TGCGCCAGCAGCTTGGAAGGGGGGCCCCAGCATTTT	CASSLEGGPQHF
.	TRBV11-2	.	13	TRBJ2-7	TGTGCCAGCAGCTCCTACGACGGCTACGAGCAGTACTTC	CASSSYDGYEQYF